The 28 T cell receptor beta chains below were found in one sample sequenced in a study of blood T cell repertoires in COVID-19 (dated by TCRdb to the early 2020s). The library was obtained by the immunoSEQ multiplex PCR assay. TCRdb took this table from immuneACCESS and kept in-frame rearrangements with V and J called. Such tables lack part of the clones; where checked against another copy, unresolved V genes explain under half of the gap, and the rest is unexplained. This sample comprises approximately 220,000 clones, 85% to 90% of them detected only once. Approximately 3.5% of the sample belongs to the ten largest clones. The material sequenced was PBMCs or T cells enriched from blood (not recorded which). These receptors came from a woman in her late teens or twenties in a cohort exposed to, infected with or recovered from COVID-19 (not recorded which).

The chain is built from TRBV19 and TRBJ2-2, with D unclear. The CDR3 consists of 14 residues. Germline CDR1 LNHDA, CDR2 SQIVND (reference sequence). V gave up 3 bases and J gave up 1 base, with 6 bases separating them. This CDR3 reads CASSITENTGELFF. The DNA for the CDR3 is TGTGCCAGTAGTATTACAGAGAACACCGGGGAGCTGTTTTTT.

This clone was counted a single time. The chain has TRBV28 and TRBJ1-1; the D is unclear. With 5 bases removed from V and 8 bases from J, the gap between germline ends came to 12 bases. CDR1 is MDHEN and CDR2 is SYDVKM in the germline V gene. This CDR3 comprises 12 residues. CDR3 amino acids: CASSQEALEAFF. CDR3 bases: TGTGCCAGCAGTCAGGAGGCCCTAGAAGCTTTCTTT.

This clone was counted only a few times. J is TRBJ1-2 and V is TRBV28, with D tentatively TRBD1 (6 bases). Trimming cost V 3 bases and J 5 bases, with 22 bases left between them. The CDR3 consists of 17 residues. CDR1 is MDHEN, CDR2 SYDVKM, per germline. CDR3 bases: TGTGCCAGCAGTTTGTTGCTCTATAAACAGGGATGGTATGGCTACACCTTC. It codes for CASSLLLYKQGWYGYTF.

This chain uses TRBV30 with TRBJ2-5; 15 bases line up with TRBD2. The CDR3 is 13 residues long. J was trimmed by 5 bases and V by 8 bases; bases with no gene match: 3. Germline CDR1 GTSNPN, CDR2 SVGIG (reference sequence). DNA of the CDR3: TGTGCCGGACTAGCGGGAGGGGGCGAGACCCAGTACTTC. This translates into CAGLAGGGETQYF.

The gene calls are TRBV5-4 and TRBJ1-1, with D perhaps TRBD1 (6 bases). The CDR3 consists of 14 residues. The V and J ends lost 0 bases and 6 bases respectively, with 12 bases between them. Germline-derived CDR1 and CDR2 are SGHNT and YYREEE (reference sequence). The CDR3 region is CASSLVWWGPEAFF. The CDR3 DNA sequence: TGTGCCAGCAGCTTGGTTTGGTGGGGGCCTGAAGCTTTCTTT. Using reference TRBV5-4 and TRBJ1-1 for the parts outside the CDR3, the full variable domain is ETGVTQSPTHLIKTRGQQVTLRCSSQSGHNTVSWYQQALGQGPQFIFQYYREEENGRGNFPPRFSGLQFPNYSSELNVNALELDDSALYLCASSLVWWGPEAFFGQGTRLTVV.

This chain joins TRBV4-1 and TRBJ1-4, with a possible D match to TRBD1 (6 bases). The CDR3 is 15 residues long. Germline V gives CDR1 MGHRA, CDR2 YSYEKL. V was clipped by 1 base and J by 7 bases, with 13 bases between them. Here the CDR3 DNA reads TGCGCCAGCAGCCAAGCTGCAGGGGAAATTGAAAAACTGTTTTTT. Residues: CASSQAAGEIEKLFF.

The J gene is TRBJ2-2, the V gene TRBV19, with 9 bases lining up with TRBD1. Germline loops: CDR1 LNHDA, CDR2 SQIVND (reference sequence). The CDR3 runs 15 residues. Trimming took 7 bases from V and 1 from J; bases not matched to a gene: 4. CDR3 amino acids: CASNNRGQNTGELFF. In nucleotides, the CDR3 is TGTGCCAGTAATAACAGGGGGCAGAACACCGGGGAGCTGTTTTTT. The variable domain in full, with the rest retrieved from reference TRBV19 and TRBJ2-2, is DGGITQSPKYLFRKEGQNVTLSCEQNLNHDAMYWYRQDPGQGLRLIYYSQIVNDFQKGDIAEGYSVSREKKESFPLTVTSAQKNPTAFYLCASNNRGQNTGELFFGEGSRLTVL.

The chain combines TRBV28 with TRBJ1-5; D not resolved. V was clipped by 3 bases and J by 2 bases, with 17 bases between them. CDR1 is MDHEN and CDR2 is SYDVKM in the germline V gene. The CDR3 has 17 amino acids. As DNA, the CDR3 is TGTGCCAGCAGTTTGGTCCAAACGATCCGGGGCAATCAGCCCCAGCATTTT. The encoded protein is CASSLVQTIRGNQPQHF.

The V call is TRBV25-1, the J call TRBJ1-2; 10 bases align to TRBD1. With V trimmed by 6 bases and J by 7 bases, 8 bases remained unmatched. The CDR3 length is 14 residues. Germline V CDR1 and CDR2: MGHDK, SYGVNS. As DNA, the CDR3 is TGTGCCAGCAGCCCACCGACAGGGGGCCTTGGCTACACCTTC. Translating gives CASSPPTGGLGYTF.

The chain carries TRBV5-1 and TRBJ1-1; TRBD1 agrees at 9 bases. From germline, CDR1 is SGHRS and CDR2 YFSETQ. The junction had 5 bases not matched to a gene; V was cut back by 2 bases and J by 0 bases. The CDR3 is 16 residues long. The CDR3 DNA follows: TGCGCCAGCAGCTTCACAGGGACAGGGATGAACACTGAAGCTTTCTTT. This encodes CASSFTGTGMNTEAFF.

The chain couples TRBV19 to TRBJ1-1; D remains ambiguous. V was cut by 9 bases and J by 0 bases, with 11 bases left in between. This CDR3 is 13 amino acids long. Germline assignment: CDR1 LNHDA and CDR2 SQIVND (reference sequence). This CDR3 reads CASAPQVNTEAFF. CDR3 DNA sequence: TGTGCCAGCGCTCCCCAGGTGAACACTGAAGCTTTCTTT. Filled out from reference TRBV19 and TRBJ1-1, the complete variable domain reads DGGITQSPKYLFRKEGQNVTLSCEQNLNHDAMYWYRQDPGQGLRLIYYSQIVNDFQKGDIAEGYSVSREKKESFPLTVTSAQKNPTAFYLCASAPQVNTEAFFGQGTRLTVV.

V and J are TRBV27 and TRBJ2-1; 7 bases fit TRBD1. Trimming cost V 7 bases and J 5 bases; bases outside gene matches: 5. Germline-derived CDR1 and CDR2 are MNHEY and SMNVEV (reference sequence). CDR3 length: 13 residues. In DNA, the CDR3 is TGTGCCAGCAACCCGGACAGGAACAATGAGCAGTTCTTC. Its protein is CASNPDRNNEQFF.

The rearrangement uses TRBV11-3 and TRBJ1-2, with a possible D match to TRBD1 (6 bases). The germline V and J ends were trimmed by 4 bases and 3 bases, with 21 bases remaining between them. Germline CDR1 is SGHNT and CDR2 is YENEEA. The CDR3 loop spans 17 amino acids. The CDR3 nucleotides are TGTGCCAGCAGCTCCTGGACAGCGAACGGATACGACTATGGCTACACCTTC. As protein: CASSSWTANGYDYGYTF.

The rearrangement uses TRBV10-1 and TRBJ2-7; 9 nucleotides agree with TRBD1. V trimming: 2 bases; J trimming: 5 bases; junction bases outside the gene matches: 4. CDR3 size: 14 residues. CDR1 and CDR2 (germline): WNHNN, SYGVQD (reference sequence). As DNA, the CDR3 is TGCGCCAGCAGTGAGACAGGGGGCATAGACGAGCAGTACTTC. This encodes CASSETGGIDEQYF.

J is TRBJ2-1 and V is TRBV4-1; the D gene is possibly TRBD2 (5 bases). Between the trimmed V and J ends, which lost 3 bases and 6 bases, there was a span of 6 bases. CDR1 and CDR2 (germline): MGHRA, YSYEKL. The CDR3 totals 12 residues. This CDR3 reads CASSQGANEQFF. The DNA for the CDR3 is TGCGCCAGCAGCCAGGGAGCCAATGAGCAGTTCTTC.

The CDR3 DNA follows: TGCGCCAGCAGCTCCGGACAGGAACAAGAGACCCAGTACTTC. It translates to CASSSGQEQETQYF. The V and J genes are TRBV5-1 and TRBJ2-5; 7 positions match TRBD1. V dropped 3 bases and J dropped 2; count of bases not matched to a gene: 4. Germline loops: CDR1 SGHRS, CDR2 YFSETQ. The CDR3 length is 14 residues.

This clone showed up just once. The chain uses TRBV5-1 and TRBJ2-3; TRBD2 is a possible D gene (5 bases). Trimming shortened V by 2 bases and J by 6 bases, and 7 bases separated the two germline ends. The germline V gene has CDR1 SGHRS and CDR2 YFSETQ. This CDR3 is 12 amino acids long. DNA of the CDR3: TGCGCCAGCAGCTTAAGGGAGGATACGCAGTATTTT. Translation: CASSLREDTQYF.

The chain has TRBV6-5 and TRBJ1-3; D not resolved. Germline CDR1 MNHEY, CDR2 SVGAGI. V was shortened by 0 bases and J by 3 bases, with 9 bases between the two germline ends. This CDR3 region has 15 residues. The CDR3 sequence is CASSYSILGGNTIYF. For the CDR3, the DNA is TGTGCCAGCAGTTACTCGATACTTGGTGGAAACACCATATATTTT.

The V call is TRBV2, the J call TRBJ2-1; a possible D gene is TRBD1 (9 bases). V was clipped by 6 bases and J by 8 bases, with 23 bases between them. Germline CDR1 SNHLY, CDR2 FYNNEI. The CDR3 runs to 16 residues. CDR3 nucleotides: TGTGCCAGCAGGCCAACAGGGGGCGCCGGGGGGGATGAGCAGTTCTTC. Encoded protein: CASRPTGGAGGDEQFF. The whole variable domain, remainder taken from reference TRBV2 and TRBJ2-1, is EPEVTQTPSHQVTQMGQEVILRCVPISNHLYFYWYRQILGQKVEFLVSFYNNEISEKSEIFDDQFSVERPDGSNFTLKIRSTKLEDSAMYFCASRPTGGAGGDEQFFGPGTRLTVL.

The genes are TRBV6-5 and TRBJ1-2, with 9 bases that match TRBD1. Germline-derived CDR1 and CDR2 are MNHEY and SVGAGI. There are 12 residues in the CDR3. The V segment lost 8 bases and the J segment 13 bases; nucleotides outside the gene matches: 11. The CDR3 loop is CASLGDRGSSTF. CDR3 sequence (DNA): TGTGCCAGCCTCGGAGACAGGGGGTCTTCCACCTTC.

The V and J genes are TRBV3-1 (or the pseudogene TRBV3-2) and TRBJ1-1; 12 bases fit TRBD1. Looked up from germline, CDR1 is LGHDT and CDR2 is YNNKEL (reference sequence). J was trimmed by 5 bases and V by 5 bases; bases with no gene match: 12. The CDR3 loop spans 17 amino acids. CDR3 amino acids: CASSAGTGGAGFTEAFF. CDR3 DNA sequence: TGTGCCAGCAGCGCAGGGACAGGGGGCGCTGGATTTACTGAAGCTTTCTTT.

Here the CDR3 reads CASSQFTRQPQHF. CDR3 coding DNA: TGCGCCAGCAGCCAATTCACTAGGCAGCCCCAGCATTTT. The chain links TRBV4-1 to TRBJ1-5; D remains unclear. The CDR3 is 13 residues long. Deletions cut 2 bases from V and 7 bases from J, with 9 bases between. Germline assignment: CDR1 MGHRA and CDR2 YSYEKL.

This sequence joins TRBV18 and TRBJ1-2, with TRBD1 identical over 8 bases. Per germline, CDR1 KGHSH and CDR2 LQKENI. V lost 2 bases, J lost 10 bases, and 6 bases stayed unmatched. CDR3 length equals 13 residues. The CDR3 nucleotides are TGTGCCAGCTCACCAGCGGACAGGGAAACCTACACCTTC. It is translated as CASSPADRETYTF.

The chain links TRBV7-9 to TRBJ2-7, with 10 bases matching TRBD2. The germline V gene encodes CDR1 SEHNR and CDR2 FQNEAQ (reference sequence). With V trimmed by 3 bases and J by 2 bases, 10 bases remained unmatched. CDR3 size: 17 residues. The CDR3 loop reads CASSFNLAGESTYEQYF. DNA for the CDR3: TGTGCCAGCAGCTTTAACCTAGCGGGAGAATCTACCTACGAGCAGTACTTC.

The CDR3 DNA reads TGTGCCAGCAGTTTAACACTGGGGACTAGCGGGGGTGCCGGGGAGCTGTTTTTT. This encodes CASSLTLGTSGGAGELFF. This chain joins TRBV28 and TRBJ2-2; TRBD2 agrees at 14 bases. With V trimmed by 2 bases and J by 6 bases, 8 bases remained unmatched. The CDR3 loop spans 18 amino acids. Germline values: CDR1 MDHEN, CDR2 SYDVKM.

V is TRBV28 and J is TRBJ2-7; D might be TRBD2 (6 bases). CDR1 MDHEN and CDR2 SYDVKM come from the germline V gene. V lost 6 bases and J 2 bases, leaving 17 bases between the germline ends. The length of the CDR3 is 15 residues. This CDR3 is CASRSPRGAAYEQYF. The CDR3, as DNA: TGTGCCAGCAGATCCCCGCGGGGAGCGGCCTACGAGCAGTACTTC.

This clone was seen a handful of times. The gene calls are TRBV12-3 or TRBV12-4 and TRBJ2-7; TRBD2 agrees at 7 bases. This CDR3 region has 13 residues. V lost 7 bases and J lost 2; bases outside the gene matches: 5. This CDR3 is CASIEGRAYEQYF. CDR3 bases: TGTGCCAGCATCGAGGGGAGGGCCTACGAGCAGTACTTC.

The chain employs TRBV7-6 and TRBJ1-4; TRBD1 aligns across 10 bases. V was pared by 1 base and J by 8 bases, with 7 bases of the junction left unmatched. The CDR3 extends over 16 amino acids. Germline V gives CDR1 SGHVS, CDR2 FNYEAQ. CDR3 loop: CASSLGGDRGHEKLFF. The CDR3 DNA reads as TGTGCCAGCAGCTTAGGGGGGGACAGGGGACACGAAAAACTGTTTTTT.